Following are 16 T cell receptor beta chains from one sample sequenced in a study of T cell repertoires in cytomegalovirus infection. A single record per CDR3 protein comes from TCRdb applying MiXCR to the reads. The data contain around 440,000 distinct CDR3 sequences, about 11% of them singletons. The sequencing input was PBMCs. These receptors originate from a human donor in good health (CMV status not recorded). Some clones in this sample may be carry-over from other donors' samples.

This clonotype has more than one count but fewer than ten. This chain joins TRBV15 and TRBJ1-5; 7 nucleotides align to TRBD1. The V and J ends lost 1 base and 6 bases, in that order; junction bases with no gene match: 9. Germline loops: CDR1 LNHNV, CDR2 YYDKDF (reference sequence). There are 16 residues in the CDR3. The CDR3 spells CATSRGEGARGQPQHF. Here the CDR3 DNA reads TGTGCCACCAGCAGAGGCGAGGGGGCGAGAGGTCAGCCCCAGCATTTT.

This clonotype showed up many times. The gene calls are TRBV27 and TRBJ2-5, with TRBD2 as a possible D gene (6 bases). V lost 6 bases to trimming and J lost 4 bases, with 15 bases between them. Germline lookup yields CDR1 MNHEY and CDR2 SMNVEV (reference sequence). The CDR3 has 14 amino acids. This chain's CDR3 is CASSRTQGGETQYF. In nucleotides, the CDR3 is TGTGCCAGCAGCCGGACTCAGGGAGGAGAGACCCAGTACTTC.

A remark on this clonotype: This is likely a read error, given that the CDR3 carries no conserved phenylalanine or tryptophan at its end. The chain joins TRBV11-3 to TRBJ2-1; 7 positions match TRBD2. The CDR3 totals 17 residues. Trimming cost V 1 base and J 2 bases; bases outside gene matches: 8. CDR1 is SGHNT, CDR2 YENEEA, per germline. The CDR3 DNA reads TGTGCCAGCAGCTTAGTACTAGCGAGGGGCACCTACAATGAGCAGTTCTCC. Amino acid sequence: CASSLVLARGTYNEQFS.

This clonotype was observed at least ten times. The chain links TRBV7-9 to TRBJ2-7; D is possibly TRBD2 (5 bases). There are 14 residues in the CDR3. In germline, CDR1 is SEHNR, CDR2 FQNEAQ (reference sequence). Trimming took off 5 bases at V and 1 base at J, with 12 bases between the two ends. The CDR3 is CASSPGRGSYEQYF. CDR3 nucleotides: TGTGCCAGCAGCCCCGGACGGGGTTCCTACGAGCAGTACTTC. The full variable domain, with the rest looked up from reference TRBV7-9 and TRBJ2-7, is DTGVSQNPRHKITKRGQNVTFRCDPISEHNRLYWYRQTLGQGPEFLTYFQNEAQLEKSRLLSDRFSAERPKGSFSTLEIQRTEQGDSAMYLCASSPGRGSYEQYFGPGTRLTVT.

There are a few counts of this clonotype. The chain carries TRBV4-1 and TRBJ2-2; 8 bases agree with TRBD1. The CDR3 is 15 residues long. Per germline, CDR1 MGHRA and CDR2 YSYEKL. J lost 6 bases, V lost 0 bases, and 3 bases had no gene match. The CDR3 DNA reads as TGCGCCAGCAGCCAAGAACCACAGGGGGCCGGGGAGCTGTTTTTT. It encodes CASSQEPQGAGELFF.

This clonotype occurred many times. This chain uses TRBV6-5 with TRBJ2-7, with D tentatively TRBD1 (6 bases). Per the germline V gene, CDR1 is MNHEY and CDR2 is SVGAGI. V was shortened by 5 bases and J by 2 bases, with 13 bases between the two germline ends. The CDR3 is 14 residues long. CDR3 protein: CASSPTGRPYEQYF. The CDR3 region has the DNA TGTGCCAGCAGTCCCACAGGGCGTCCCTACGAGCAGTACTTC.

Worth noting for this clonotype: It may be a read error: a sequence one base away is much more abundant. V is TRBV7-3 and J is TRBJ1-2, with D hard to call. The germline V and J ends were trimmed by 5 bases and 4 bases, with 14 bases remaining between them. The CDR3 extends over 14 amino acids. The V gene's germline CDR1 is SGHTA and CDR2 FQGTGA. The chain's CDR3 is CASSHPVGAYGYTF. CDR3 sequence (DNA): TGTGCCAGCAGCCACCCCGTCGGTGCCTATGGCTACACCTTC. The full variable domain, its missing parts supplied by reference TRBV7-3 and TRBJ1-2, is GAGVSQTPSNKVTEKGKYVELRCDPISGHTALYWYRQSLGQGPEFLIYFQGTGAADDSGLPNDRFFAVRPEGSVSTLKIQRTERGDSAVYLCASSHPVGAYGYTFGSGTRLTVV.

The chain recombines TRBV12-5 with TRBJ2-1; D is possibly TRBD1 (6 bases). Deletions cut 4 bases from V and 2 bases from J, with 12 bases between. Germline loops: CDR1 LGHNT, CDR2 FRNRAP. The CDR3 length is 15 residues. CDR3 DNA sequence: TGTGCTAGTGGTTCCACAGGGCAACCCTACAATGAGCAGTTCTTC. This encodes CASGSTGQPYNEQFF.

This clonotype was picked up many times. V is TRBV14 and J is TRBJ2-7; D gene uncertain. CDR3 size: 13 residues. V was shortened by 1 base and J by 0 bases, with 4 bases between the two germline ends. Germline V CDR1 and CDR2: SGHDN, FVKESK. CDR3 residues: CASSQGSSYEQYF. CDR3 DNA sequence: TGTGCCAGCAGCCAAGGTAGCTCCTACGAGCAGTACTTC.

The chain has TRBV20-1 and TRBJ2-1; the D gene is possibly TRBD2 (5 bases). Germline CDR1 is DFQATT and CDR2 is SNEGSKA (reference sequence). Trimming cost V 1 base and J 7 bases, with 17 bases left between them. CDR3 length: 15 residues. For the CDR3, the DNA is TGCAGTGCTAGAGCTGCGAGCGGCCGCCGTAATGAGCAGTTCTTC. Amino acid sequence: CSARAASGRRNEQFF.

At least ten counts were recorded for this clonotype. The J gene is TRBJ1-2, the V gene TRBV5-1; D call uncertain. CDR1 is SGHRS, CDR2 YFSETQ, per germline. Trimming cost V 2 bases and J 4 bases, with 9 bases left between them. CDR3 size: 13 residues. The CDR3 DNA reads TGCGCCAGCAGCTTCGACCGCTCCTATGGCTACACCTTC. Residues: CASSFDRSYGYTF.

This clonotype came up many times. The V and J genes are TRBV12-3 or TRBV12-4 and TRBJ2-1, with 13 bases lining up with TRBD2. CDR3 size: 14 residues. After removal of 6 bases from V and 10 bases from J, the junction contained 6 bases not matched to a gene. The CDR3 loop reads CASSTSGRAGEQFF. CDR3 bases: TGTGCCAGCAGCACTAGCGGGAGGGCAGGGGAGCAGTTCTTC.

This clonotype was found many times. The chain links TRBV12-3 or TRBV12-4 to TRBJ2-5; 9 positions agree with TRBD2. V lost 4 bases, J lost 11 bases, and 14 bases stayed unmatched. The CDR3 extends over 15 amino acids. The CDR3 coding sequence is TGTGCCAGCAGTTATCAGAGGGGCGGGAGGGCCTCTCAGTACTTC. Translated: CASSYQRGGRASQYF.

The V gene is TRBV28, the J gene TRBJ1-3; no firm D call. The V end was cut by 8 bases, the J end by 9 bases, with 14 bases between. This CDR3 has 12 amino acids. CDR1 and CDR2 from the germline V gene are MDHEN and SYDVKM. CDR3 DNA: TGTGCCAGCGGCGGCTTGACAAGCACCATATATTTT. As protein: CASGGLTSTIYF.

The chain joins TRBV2 to TRBJ1-2, with D maybe TRBD1 (5 bases). This CDR3 is 14 amino acids long. Germline V gene data show CDR1 as SNHLY and CDR2 as FYNNEI. V was pared by 7 bases and J by 0 bases, with 12 bases between. The CDR3 loop is CASIGTASNYGYTF. The CDR3 region has the DNA TGTGCCAGCATTGGGACCGCCTCTAACTATGGCTACACCTTC.

This clonotype has a count of ten or more. V is TRBV18 and J is TRBJ1-1; 9 nucleotides match TRBD1. CDR1 and CDR2 (germline): KGHSH, LQKENI. With V trimmed by 6 bases and J by 1 base, 12 bases remained unmatched. This CDR3 is 17 amino acids long. As DNA, the CDR3 is TGTGCCAGCTCTCTAAGCCTTCCGGGACAGGGGAACACTGAAGCTTTCTTT. As protein: CASSLSLPGQGNTEAFF.